This T cell receptor (beta chain) was found in a study of shared clonotypes between healthy human individuals. CDR1 is MNHEY and CDR2 is SMNVEV in the germline V gene (reference sequence). Trimming took 0 bases from V and 2 from J, leaving 17 bases between them. The CDR3 runs 18 residues. Study-wide findings and caveats: Clonotype sharing across several donors was observed for around 5.1% of naive CD4 clonotypes.

Terminally differentiated effector memory CD45RA+ cells were excluded by CCR7 positive selection of CD45RO-negative cells. With regard to this clone: As yet, its antigen is unknown.

Sorted-subset replicate PCR reactions were performed with around 210 ng DNA, corresponding to roughly 30,000 T cell genomes. Sequencing was performed with immunoSEQ multiplex PCR; in TCRdb, only in-frame clones are kept and a portion is missing. The data contain hundreds of thousands of clones, about 91% of them singletons. This receptor was taken from a man aged 30 to 39 in good health. The sequencing input was naive CD8+ T cells sorted from blood. The chain carries TRBV27 and TRBJ2-4; D is perhaps TRBD1 (5 bases). This CDR3 is CASSLSRGSLSPKNIQYF. The CDR3 nucleotides are TGTGCCAGCAGTTTATCTAGGGGAAGTCTTTCACCCAAAAACATTCAGTACTTC.